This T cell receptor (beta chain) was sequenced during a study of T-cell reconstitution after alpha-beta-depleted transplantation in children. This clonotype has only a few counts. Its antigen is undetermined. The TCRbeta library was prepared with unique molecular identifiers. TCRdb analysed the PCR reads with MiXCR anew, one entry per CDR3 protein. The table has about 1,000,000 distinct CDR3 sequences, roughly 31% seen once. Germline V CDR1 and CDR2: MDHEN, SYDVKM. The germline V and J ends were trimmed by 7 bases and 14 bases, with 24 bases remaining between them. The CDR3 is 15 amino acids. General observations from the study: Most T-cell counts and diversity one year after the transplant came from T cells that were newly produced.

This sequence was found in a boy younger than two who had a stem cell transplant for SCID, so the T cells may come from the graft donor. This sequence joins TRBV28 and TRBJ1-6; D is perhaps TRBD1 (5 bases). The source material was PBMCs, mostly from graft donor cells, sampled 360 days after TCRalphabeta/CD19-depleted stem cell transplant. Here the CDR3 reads CASKRAFGRVPSLHF. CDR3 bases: TGTGCCAGCAAAAGGGCTTTCGGCAGGGTCCCCTCCCTCCACTTT.